Following are 14 T cell receptor beta chains from one sample sequenced in a study of T cells in Graves' hyperthyroidism and ophthalmopathy (dated by TCRdb to between 2018 and 2021). Library method: multiplex PCR. The instrument was an Illumina HiSeq 2000. Amplification of TCR beta CDR3 regions was carried out from RNA transcripts. For the first round of RT-PCR on the TCR CDR3, the HTBI primer set was used together with the Qiagen OneStep RT-PCR kit. The public reads were reprocessed in TCRdb via fastp at Q25 and MiXCR, keeping in-frame beta chains. Each entry merges the rows of one CDR3 protein and shows their most common DNA and genes. The sample profile shows about 640,000 distinct CDR3 sequences; more than 20% of them were found once. Over 30% of the sample is taken by the ten largest. Sequenced input: blood. Source of these receptors: a man between 25 and 39 years old with Graves' ophthalmopathy.

This clonotype was recorded only once. The V and J genes are TRBV20-1 and TRBJ2-5; D gene unclear. The CDR3 covers 13 residues. V was cut by 7 bases and J by 5 bases, with 17 bases left in between. CDR1 and CDR2 (germline): DFQATT, SNEGSKA (reference sequence). The CDR3 nucleotides are TGCAGTGAACTATCCCCAGGAATGGAGACCCAGTACTTC. Amino acids: CSELSPGMETQYF.

This clonotype was seen more than once but under ten times. The chain combines TRBV6-1 with TRBJ1-1; TRBD1 might be the D (6 bases). V was pared by 6 bases and J by 6 bases, with 11 bases between. Germline lookup yields CDR1 MNHNS and CDR2 SASEGT. The CDR3 consists of 12 residues. The CDR3 DNA reads as TGTGCCAGCAGGGGGGCAGAAGCTGAAGCTTTCTTT. This encodes CASRGAEAEAFF.

This clonotype has more than one count but fewer than ten. The rearrangement links TRBV9 to TRBJ2-2; the D is unclear. This CDR3 region has 15 residues. Trimming removed 0 bases from V and 2 bases from J, with 8 bases in between. Germline-derived CDR1 and CDR2 are SGDLS and YYNGEE. The CDR3 reads CASSVDHPNTGELFF. The CDR3 region has the DNA TGTGCCAGCAGCGTAGACCATCCCAACACCGGGGAGCTGTTTTTT.

The chain uses TRBV9 and TRBJ2-1; perhaps TRBD2 as D (6 bases). This CDR3 spans 19 amino acids. V lost 3 bases, J lost 0 bases, and 22 bases lay in between. Per germline, CDR1 SGDLS and CDR2 YYNGEE. The CDR3 DNA sequence: TGTGCCAGCAGCGCCCACCCCCGAGGGCGGGAAAGCTCCTACAATGAGCAGTTCTTC. Translation gives CASSAHPRGRESSYNEQFF.

This clonotype was detected ten times or more. This chain joins TRBV12-3 or TRBV12-4 and TRBJ1-3; weak D call: TRBD1 (6 bases). Trimming shortened V by 2 bases and J by 4 bases, and 9 bases separated the two germline ends. The CDR3 runs to 14 residues. The CDR3 bases are TGTGCCAGCAGTTTATCAGGGGAGGGAAACACCATATATTTT. Encoded protein: CASSLSGEGNTIYF.

This clonotype was counted between two and nine times. Sequence at one end of the junction differs from germline and may be a read error. This sequence joins TRBV28 and TRBJ1-5, with 8 nucleotides matching TRBD1. CDR1 MDHEN and CDR2 SYDVKM come from the germline V gene. The length of the CDR3 is 15 residues. The CDR3 loop reads CASRATGDSNQPRHF. Written as DNA, the CDR3 is TGTGCCAGCAGGGCGACAGGGGATAGCAATCAGCCCCGGCATTTT.

V usage is TRBV5-1 and J usage is TRBJ2-7; D gene uncertain. Germline CDR1 reads SGHRS; CDR2 reads YFSETQ. The ends were cut back, 0 bases at V and 6 bases at J, with 10 bases in the middle. The CDR3 totals 13 residues. This CDR3 reads CASSLAGYSEQYF. In nucleotides, the CDR3 is TGCGCCAGCAGCTTGGCCGGGTATTCCGAGCAGTACTTC.

This chain links TRBV5-6 with TRBJ1-4; a weak D match, TRBD1 (5 bases). The V gene lost 8 bases and the J gene lost 8 bases, with 22 bases spanning the gap. The CDR3 runs to 15 residues. Germline V lookup: CDR1 SGHDT, CDR2 YYEEEE. The CDR3 DNA sequence: TGTGCCAGACTTAAAGGCCTGGGGGTGTTCGAAAAACTGTTTTTT. Encoded protein: CARLKGLGVFEKLFF.

The CDR3 DNA sequence: TGTGCCAGCAGTTTACGGGGGTCAAATTCACCCCTCCACTTT. Its protein product is CASSLRGSNSPLHF. The chain is built from TRBV12-3 or TRBV12-4 and TRBJ1-6; a possible D gene is TRBD1 (5 bases). CDR3 length: 14 residues. V lost 2 bases and J lost 7, with 9 bases in between.

The rearrangement uses TRBV30 and TRBJ2-7, with D tentatively TRBD1 (5 bases). Trimming pared 2 bases from V and 3 bases from J, leaving 14 bases between. The CDR3 spans 14 residues. Looked up from germline, CDR1 is GTSNPN and CDR2 is SVGIG (reference sequence). The CDR3 loop reads CAWSLGPANYEQYF. The CDR3, as DNA: TGTGCCTGGAGTCTGGGGCCAGCGAACTACGAGCAGTACTTC.

This clonotype was counted ten times or more. This chain links TRBV12-3 or TRBV12-4 with TRBJ2-7, with D tentatively TRBD1 (6 bases). CDR3 length: 14 residues. V was trimmed by 4 bases and J by 2 bases, leaving 12 bases between them. Here the CDR3 DNA reads TGTGCCAGCAGTTCAGAACAGGGAGCCTACGAGCAGTACTTC. Translation gives CASSSEQGAYEQYF.

This chain connects TRBV30 to TRBJ2-3; no clear D. V lost 0 bases and J lost 4, with 8 bases in between. Germline CDR1 GTSNPN, CDR2 SVGIG (reference sequence). This CDR3 is 13 amino acids long. Written as DNA, the CDR3 is TGTGCCTGGAGTGTATACGGACCAGATACGCAGTATTTT. This translates into CAWSVYGPDTQYF.

The rearrangement links TRBV20-1 to TRBJ2-1, with D unclear. The V end was cut by 5 bases, the J end by 4 bases, with 15 bases between. The CDR3 has 14 amino acids. The germline V gene encodes CDR1 DFQATT and CDR2 SNEGSKA (reference sequence). The CDR3 spells CSARRPPPYNEQFF. The DNA for the CDR3 is TGCAGTGCTCGGAGACCCCCTCCGTACAATGAGCAGTTCTTC.

This clonotype was picked up many times. V is TRBV7-2 and J is TRBJ2-5, with 10 bases identical to TRBD1. This CDR3 has 14 residues. The J segment lost 7 bases and the V segment lost 4 bases, leaving 6 bases of the junction unmatched. The germline gives CDR1 SGHTA, CDR2 FQGNSA. The CDR3 protein is CASSSRQGAMTQYF. The CDR3 nucleotides read TGTGCCAGCAGCTCCCGACAGGGGGCAATGACCCAGTACTTC.